The entry that follows covers one T cell receptor beta chain sequence. Its antigen is undetermined. Measured with immunoSEQ multiplex PCR; TCRdb has only the in-frame clones, and not every one. The data contain over 10,000 clones, 66% of them singletons. These data belong to a study of tumor-infiltrating lymphocytes in localized non-small cell lung cancer. Whole-study context: From each patient, both tumor and uninvolved lung, non-adjacent to tumor, were sampled. Findings and caveats of the study: IM1 and IM2 tumors showed no difference in T-cell fraction. TCRbeta sequencing showed higher T cell infiltration in tumors than uninvolved lung.

The germline V gene has CDR1 SGHNT and CDR2 YYREEE (reference sequence). There are 15 residues in the CDR3. Trimming took 4 bases from V and 4 from J, leaving 14 bases between them. Sequencing input: lung tumor tissue. The V call is TRBV5-4, the J call TRBJ1-4; weak D call: TRBD1 (6 bases). The clonotype was recovered from a human donor with non-small cell lung cancer. The CDR3 loop is CASSGGGHRNEKLFF. CDR3 coding DNA: TGTGCCAGCAGCGGGGGGGGACATCGTAATGAAAAACTGTTTTTT.